One T cell receptor beta chain is described in this entry. Its binding antigen is unknown. Base qualities are not recorded, but no much larger clone differs from it by a single base. Participants in the prospective study were aged roughly 18 to 95 years, lived in over 20 United States geographic areas, and enrolled through a virtual design. In the prospective study, cohorts were assigned on the basis of participant-reported clinical history obtained from a screening survey and a study questionnaire. Recovered participants in ImmuneRACE Cohort 3 were defined by two consecutive negative NP/OP PCR tests, clearance by a healthcare professional, or resolution of symptoms. In the prospective study, mobile phlebotomists collected whole blood, serum and a nasopharyngeal or oropharyngeal swab from each participant. Prospective study participants could optionally give additional blood draws and questionnaires over an approximately 2-month period. Prospective study blood samples were shipped either frozen or at room temperature before DNA extraction.

The entry originates in a study of blood T cell repertoires in COVID-19 (dated by TCRdb to 2018 to 2020). In terms of the full investigation: The collaborator samples originated in the United States, Italy and Spain and spanned the acute and convalescent phases of COVID-19. The prospective study material was composed of cDNA or gDNA derived from T cells, B-cell-depleted T cells, or PBMCs. The dataset comprised deeply sampled blood TCRbeta repertoires from subjects exposed to, actively infected with, or recovered from COVID-19. A freely available public database, intended as a resource for researchers studying the immune response to SARS-CoV-2, is where the repertoires were released. The samples were drawn from two sources: the first 160 participants of the ongoing ImmuneRACE study, and fewer than 1,500 subjects contributed by 6 global collaborators. The sample metadata nearly always contained a de-identified subject ID, COVID-19 status, age in years and sex. Where HLA class I and class II types were available, the types were taken from metadata supplied by the sample provider, not from assay-based typing. What the work shows at the level of the full study, not this receptor alone: The amount of clinical and demographic metadata varied by source and participant and was provided uncurated.

The immunoSEQ Assay, a bias-controlled multiplex PCR, was used to amplify TCRbeta CDR3 regions from genomic DNA. Processing in the source paper ran as follows. Within the assay, amplification of reference gene primers was used to estimate how many nucleated cells each sample contained. To quantify the absolute abundance of each unique TCRbeta CDR3 rearrangement, sequence reads were collapsed and filtered. For each sample, productive Simpson clonality was calculated as the square root of Simpson's diversity index over productive rearrangements. Held by TCRdb, this immuneACCESS table contains in-frame sequences only and omits some clones. Under half of the omission traces to an unresolved V gene where checked; the cause of the rest is unknown. The V and J calls and clone size were taken over from that table, and D and trimming were inferred from the DNA. For this sample there are about 160,000 clones; 82% appear just once. Around a sixth of the sample goes to the ten largest clones.

Counted from cysteine to phenylalanine, this CDR3 has 14 amino acids. The only DNA kept is the CDR3, 42 bases in frame from the first base. Based on the germline V gene, the CDR1 and CDR2 sequences are SQVTM and ANQGSEA. The junction shows trimming of 4 bases on V and 1 base on J, plus 13 bases between the germline ends. This chain is built from TRBV29-1 and TRBJ1-1; the D region possibly corresponds to TRBD1 (5 bases align). This receptor was identified in a man aged 55-75 years who had recovered from COVID-19. Sequencing was done on a sample of PBMCs or T cells enriched from blood (not recorded which). The CDR3 sequence is CSVVISGGNTEAFF. The nucleotides read TGCAGCGTTGTTATATCGGGGGGGAACACTGAAGCTTTCTTT.